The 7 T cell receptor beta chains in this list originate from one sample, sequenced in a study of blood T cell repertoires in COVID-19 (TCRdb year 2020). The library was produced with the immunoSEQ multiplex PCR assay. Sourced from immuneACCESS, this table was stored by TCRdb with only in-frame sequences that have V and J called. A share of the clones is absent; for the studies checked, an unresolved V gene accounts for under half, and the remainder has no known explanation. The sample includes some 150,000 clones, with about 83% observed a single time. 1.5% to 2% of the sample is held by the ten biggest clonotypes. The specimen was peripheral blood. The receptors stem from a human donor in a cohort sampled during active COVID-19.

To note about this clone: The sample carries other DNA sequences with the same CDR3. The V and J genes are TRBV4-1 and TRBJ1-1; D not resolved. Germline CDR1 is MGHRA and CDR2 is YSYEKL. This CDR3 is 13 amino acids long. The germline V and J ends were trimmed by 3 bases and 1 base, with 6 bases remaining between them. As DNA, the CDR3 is TGCGCCAGCAGCCACGGCGGGAACACTGAAGCTTTCTTT. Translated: CASSHGGNTEAFF.

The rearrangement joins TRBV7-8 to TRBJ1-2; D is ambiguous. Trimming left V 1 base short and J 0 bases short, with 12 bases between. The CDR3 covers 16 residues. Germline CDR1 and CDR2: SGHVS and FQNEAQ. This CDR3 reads CASSLVGGATNYGYTF. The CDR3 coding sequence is TGTGCCAGCAGCTTAGTTGGTGGAGCCACTAACTATGGCTACACCTTC.

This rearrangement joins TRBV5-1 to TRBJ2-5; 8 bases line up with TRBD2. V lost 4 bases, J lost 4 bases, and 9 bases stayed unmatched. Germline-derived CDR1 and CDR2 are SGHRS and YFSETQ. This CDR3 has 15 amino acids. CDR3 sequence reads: CASSQGLARRETQYF. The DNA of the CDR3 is TGCGCCAGCAGCCAAGGACTAGCTAGGAGAGAGACCCAGTACTTC.

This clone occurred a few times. DNA of the CDR3: TGTGCCAGCAGGATAACTAGCGGGTCTCTCTACGAGCAGTACTTC. It translates to CASRITSGSLYEQYF. J is TRBJ2-7 and V is TRBV6-5, with 9 bases lining up with TRBD2. Germline V gene data show CDR1 as MNHEY and CDR2 as SVGAGI. The CDR3 is 15 residues long. Unmatched junction bases numbered 9, after V lost 6 bases and J lost 3 bases.

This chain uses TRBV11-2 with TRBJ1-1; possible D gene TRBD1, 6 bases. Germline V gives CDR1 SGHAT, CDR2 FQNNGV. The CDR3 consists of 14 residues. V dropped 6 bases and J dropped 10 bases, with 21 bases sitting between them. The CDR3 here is CASSDDPTGTGAFF. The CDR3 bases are TGTGCCAGCAGTGATGATCCTACAGGGACCGGAGCTTTCTTT. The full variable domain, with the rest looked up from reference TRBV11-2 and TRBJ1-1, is EAGVAQSPRYKIIEKRQSVAFWCNPISGHATLYWYQQILGQGPKLLIQFQNNGVVDDSQLPKDRFSAERLKGVDSTLKIQPAKLEDSAVYLCASSDDPTGTGAFFGQGTRLTVV.

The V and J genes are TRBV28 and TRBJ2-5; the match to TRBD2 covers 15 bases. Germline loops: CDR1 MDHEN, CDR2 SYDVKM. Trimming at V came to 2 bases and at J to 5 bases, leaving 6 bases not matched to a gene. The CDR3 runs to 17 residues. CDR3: CASSLPGLAGGVETQYF. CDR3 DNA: TGTGCCAGCAGTTTACCGGGACTAGCGGGAGGAGTTGAGACCCAGTACTTC.

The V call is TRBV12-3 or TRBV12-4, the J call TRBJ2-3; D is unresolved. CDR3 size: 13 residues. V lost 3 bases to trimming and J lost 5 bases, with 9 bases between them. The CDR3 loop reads CASSFGPLDTQYF. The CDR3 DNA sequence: TGTGCCAGCAGTTTTGGCCCCTTAGATACGCAGTATTTT.